This T cell receptor (beta chain) came from a study of response to subunit inactivated influenza vaccine. Via MiXCR, TCRdb re-called the RT-PCR reads, giving one row per CDR3 protein. The data show more than 700,000 distinct CDR3 sequences, approximately 22% seen once. General study findings and limits: After each seasonal influenza vaccination, few new T cells are recruited, the authors suggested.

This clonotype has just a few counts. Its antigen is currently unknown. This CDR3 region has 13 residues. With 3 bases removed from V and 6 bases from J, the gap between germline ends came to 11 bases. Germline V gene data show CDR1 as LGHDT and CDR2 as YNNKEL (reference sequence). The sample here was PBMCs from blood, taken roughly 5 days after vaccination. The genes are TRBV3-1 and TRBJ1-1; unclear D gene. This TCR derives from a man aged 45-65 years who received an inactivated influenza vaccine. The CDR3 reads CASSHGGRAEAFF. The DNA of the CDR3 is TGTGCCAGCAGCCACGGCGGACGGGCTGAAGCTTTCTTT.